This T cell receptor (beta chain) was captured in a study of cytomegalovirus exposure and HLA in healthy donors. Researchers ran the PCR with 60 Vbeta and 13 Jbeta primers. The assay was immunoSEQ multiplex PCR, and TCRdb's table has in-frame clones only and misses some. The table lists more than 45,000 clones, about three quarters of them singletons, with 2.5% to 3% in the top ten. This clone was picked up one time. Its antigen is undetermined. At one of its ends the junction is not consistent with the germline gene, which may arise from a read error. Germline assignment: CDR1 LGHNT and CDR2 FRNRAP. This CDR3 region has 13 residues. Whole-study results and caveats: TCR beta chain V- and J-gene trimming was linked, in a later analysis, to a missense variant in DCLRE1C. The study assumed roughly uniform donor sequencing depth for presence/absence analyses. A few CMV-associated chains were confirmed in vitro to be specific for CMV antigens.

The specimen sequenced was PBMCs. The TCR was taken from a woman in her forties in good health and CMV-seropositive. The chain uses TRBV12-5 and TRBJ1-1, with 7 bases lining up with TRBD1. CDR3 nucleotides: TGTGCTAGTGGCTCAAAAACAGGGGCCGCGGGGATCTTT. Translating it yields CASGSKTGAAGIF. The full variable domain, completed using reference TRBV12-5 and TRBJ1-1, is DARVTQTPRHKVTEMGQEVTMRCQPILGHNTVFWYRQTMMQGLELLAYFRNRAPLDDSGMPKDRFSAEMPDATLATLKIQPSEPRDSAVYFCASGSKTGAAGIFGQGTRLTVV.